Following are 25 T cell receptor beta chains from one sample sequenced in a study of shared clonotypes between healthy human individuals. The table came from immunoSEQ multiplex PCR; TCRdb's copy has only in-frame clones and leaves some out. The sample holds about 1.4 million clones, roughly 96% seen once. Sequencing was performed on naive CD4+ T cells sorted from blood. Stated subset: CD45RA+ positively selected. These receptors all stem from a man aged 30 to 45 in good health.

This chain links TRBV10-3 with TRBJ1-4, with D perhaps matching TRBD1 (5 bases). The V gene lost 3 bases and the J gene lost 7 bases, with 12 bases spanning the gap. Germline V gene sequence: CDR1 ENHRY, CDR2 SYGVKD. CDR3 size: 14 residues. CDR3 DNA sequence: TGTGCCATCAGTGAAAGGGGCGGATCTGAAAAACTGTTTTTT. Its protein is CAISERGGSEKLFF.

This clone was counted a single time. Here the CDR3 reads CASSDRLTYEQYF. In DNA form, the CDR3 reads TGTGCCAGCAGTGATCGATTAACCTACGAGCAGTACTTC. The chain combines TRBV2 with TRBJ2-7; D unresolved. This CDR3 comprises 13 residues. Looked up from germline, CDR1 is SNHLY and CDR2 is FYNNEI. V was pared by 3 bases and J by 2 bases, with 8 bases between.

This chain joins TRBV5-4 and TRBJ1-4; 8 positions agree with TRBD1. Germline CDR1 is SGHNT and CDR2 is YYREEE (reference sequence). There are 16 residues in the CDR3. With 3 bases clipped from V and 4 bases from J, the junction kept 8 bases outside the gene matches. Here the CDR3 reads CASSSAATGDNEKLFF. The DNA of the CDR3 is TGTGCCAGCAGCTCGGCAGCGACAGGGGATAATGAAAAACTGTTTTTT.

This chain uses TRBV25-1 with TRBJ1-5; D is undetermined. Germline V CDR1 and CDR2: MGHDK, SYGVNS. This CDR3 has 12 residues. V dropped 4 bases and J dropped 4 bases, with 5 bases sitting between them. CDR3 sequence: CASSARNQPQHF. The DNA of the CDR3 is TGTGCCAGCAGTGCAAGGAATCAGCCCCAGCATTTT.

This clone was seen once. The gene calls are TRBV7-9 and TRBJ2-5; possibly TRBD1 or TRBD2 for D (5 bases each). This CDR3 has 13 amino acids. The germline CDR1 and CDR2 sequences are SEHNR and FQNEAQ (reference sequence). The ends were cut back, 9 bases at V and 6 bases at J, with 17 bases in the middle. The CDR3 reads CASVEGLLKTQYF. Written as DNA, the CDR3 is TGTGCCAGTGTCGAGGGGCTCTTGAAGACCCAGTACTTC.

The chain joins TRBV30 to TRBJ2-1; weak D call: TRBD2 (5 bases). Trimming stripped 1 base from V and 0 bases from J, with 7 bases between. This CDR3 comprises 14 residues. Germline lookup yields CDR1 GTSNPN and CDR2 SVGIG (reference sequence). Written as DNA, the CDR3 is TGTGCCTGGAGTGCTAGCAGCTCCTACAATGAGCAGTTCTTC. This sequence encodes CAWSASSSYNEQFF.

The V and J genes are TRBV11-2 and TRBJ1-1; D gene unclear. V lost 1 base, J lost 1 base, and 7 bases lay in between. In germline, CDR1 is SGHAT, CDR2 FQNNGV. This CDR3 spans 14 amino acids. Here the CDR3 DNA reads TGTGCCAGCAGCTTAGTAGTATCGAACACTGAAGCTTTCTTT. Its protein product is CASSLVVSNTEAFF.

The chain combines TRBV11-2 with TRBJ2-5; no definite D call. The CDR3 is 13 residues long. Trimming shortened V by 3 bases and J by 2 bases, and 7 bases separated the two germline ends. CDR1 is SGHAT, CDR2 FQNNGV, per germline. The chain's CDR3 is CASSFYGQETQYF. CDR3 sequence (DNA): TGTGCCAGCAGCTTCTACGGACAAGAGACCCAGTACTTC.

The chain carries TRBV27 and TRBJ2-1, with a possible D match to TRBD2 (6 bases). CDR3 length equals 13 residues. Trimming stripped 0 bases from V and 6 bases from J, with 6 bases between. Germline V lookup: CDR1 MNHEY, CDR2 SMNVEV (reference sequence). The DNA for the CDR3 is TGTGCCAGCAGTTTATCTAGCGGCAATGAGCAGTTCTTC. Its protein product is CASSLSSGNEQFF.

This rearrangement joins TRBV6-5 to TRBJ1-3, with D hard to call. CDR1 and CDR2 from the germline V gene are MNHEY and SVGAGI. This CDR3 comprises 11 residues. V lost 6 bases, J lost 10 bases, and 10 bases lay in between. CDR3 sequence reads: CASSPGATIYF. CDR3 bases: TGTGCCAGCAGCCCTGGAGCGACCATATATTTT.

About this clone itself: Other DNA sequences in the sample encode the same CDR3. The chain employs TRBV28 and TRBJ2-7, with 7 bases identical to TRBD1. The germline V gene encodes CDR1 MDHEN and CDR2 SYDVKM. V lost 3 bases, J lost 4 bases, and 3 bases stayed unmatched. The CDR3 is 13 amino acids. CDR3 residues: CASSLTGRYEQYF. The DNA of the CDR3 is TGTGCCAGCAGTTTGACAGGGCGGTACGAGCAGTACTTC.

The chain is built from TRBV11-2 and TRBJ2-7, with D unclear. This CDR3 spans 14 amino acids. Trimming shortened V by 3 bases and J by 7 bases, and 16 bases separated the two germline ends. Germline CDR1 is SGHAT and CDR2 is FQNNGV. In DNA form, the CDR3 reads TGTGCCAGCAGCTTCCCTCTGTCCGTGGGAGAGCAGTACTTC. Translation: CASSFPLSVGEQYF.

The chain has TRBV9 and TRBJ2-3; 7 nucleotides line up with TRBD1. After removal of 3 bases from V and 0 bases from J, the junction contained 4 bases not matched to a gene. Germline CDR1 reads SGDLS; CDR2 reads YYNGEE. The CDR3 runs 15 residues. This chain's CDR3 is CASSAGTASTDTQYF. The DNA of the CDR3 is TGTGCCAGCAGCGCTGGGACAGCAAGCACAGATACGCAGTATTTT. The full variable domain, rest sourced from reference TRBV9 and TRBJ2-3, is DSGVTQTPKHLITATGQRVTLRCSPRSGDLSVYWYQQSLDQGLQFLIQYYNGEERAKGNILERFSAQQFPDLHSELNLSSLELGDSALYFCASSAGTASTDTQYFGPGTRLTVL.

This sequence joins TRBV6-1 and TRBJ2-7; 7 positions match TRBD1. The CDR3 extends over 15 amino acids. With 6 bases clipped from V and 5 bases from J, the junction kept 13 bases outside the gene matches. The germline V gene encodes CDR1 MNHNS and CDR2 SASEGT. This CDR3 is CASRGTVPLRNEQYF. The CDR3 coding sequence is TGTGCCAGCAGGGGGACAGTTCCCCTACGTAACGAGCAGTACTTC.

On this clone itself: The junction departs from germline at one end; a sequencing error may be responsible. The CDR3: CASSSEYSEQFF. In DNA form, the CDR3 reads TGTGCCAGCAGCTCGGAATACAGTGAGCAGTTCTTC. The V gene is TRBV5-6, the J gene TRBJ2-1; unclear D gene. This CDR3 spans 12 amino acids. Germline V CDR1 and CDR2: SGHDT, YYEEEE. The full variable domain, in which reference TRBV5-6 and TRBJ2-1 provide the parts outside the CDR3, is DAGVTQSPTHLIKTRGQQVTLRCSPKSGHDTVSWYQQALGQGPQFIFQYYEEEERQRGNFPDRFSGHQFPNYSSELNVNALLLGDSALYLCASSSEYSEQFFGPGTRLTVL.

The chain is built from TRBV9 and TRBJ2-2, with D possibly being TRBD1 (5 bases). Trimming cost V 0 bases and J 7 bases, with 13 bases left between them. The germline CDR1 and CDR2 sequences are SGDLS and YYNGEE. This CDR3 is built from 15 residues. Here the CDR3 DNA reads TGTGCCAGCAGCGTAGGGGGCAGCCGGAGCGGGGAGCTGTTTTTT. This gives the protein CASSVGGSRSGELFF.

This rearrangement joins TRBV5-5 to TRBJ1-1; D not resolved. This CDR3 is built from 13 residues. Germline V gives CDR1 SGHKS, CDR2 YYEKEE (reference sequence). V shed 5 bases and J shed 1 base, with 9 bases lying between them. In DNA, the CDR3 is TGTGCCAGCAGGATGAGGCGGAACACTGAAGCTTTCTTT. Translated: CASRMRRNTEAFF.

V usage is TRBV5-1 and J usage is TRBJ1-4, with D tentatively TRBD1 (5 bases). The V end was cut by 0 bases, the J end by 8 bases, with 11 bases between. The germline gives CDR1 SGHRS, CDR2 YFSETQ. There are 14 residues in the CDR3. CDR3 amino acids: CASSLGGIREKLFF. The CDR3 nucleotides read TGCGCCAGCAGCTTGGGGGGGATCCGGGAAAAACTGTTTTTT. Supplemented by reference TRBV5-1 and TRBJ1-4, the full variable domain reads KAGVTQTPRYLIKTRGQQVTLSCSPISGHRSVSWYQQTPGQGLQFLFEYFSETQRNKGNFPGRFSGRQFSNSRSEMNVSTLELGDSALYLCASSLGGIREKLFFGSGTQLSVL.

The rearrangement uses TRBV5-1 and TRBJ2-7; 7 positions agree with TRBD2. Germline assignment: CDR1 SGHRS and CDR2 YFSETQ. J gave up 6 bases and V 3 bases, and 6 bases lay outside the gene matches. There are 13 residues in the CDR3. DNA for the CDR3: TGCGCCAGCAGCTCGGGGGGTCGCGGCGAGCAGTACTTC. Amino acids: CASSSGGRGEQYF. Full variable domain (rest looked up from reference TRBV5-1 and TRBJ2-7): KAGVTQTPRYLIKTRGQQVTLSCSPISGHRSVSWYQQTPGQGLQFLFEYFSETQRNKGNFPGRFSGRQFSNSRSEMNVSTLELGDSALYLCASSSGGRGEQYFGPGTRLTVT.

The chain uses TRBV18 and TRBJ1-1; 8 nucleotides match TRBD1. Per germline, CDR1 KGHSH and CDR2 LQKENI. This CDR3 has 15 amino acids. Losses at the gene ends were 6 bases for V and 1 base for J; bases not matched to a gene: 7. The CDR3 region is CASSDSGTGNTEAFF. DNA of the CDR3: TGTGCCAGCTCTGACTCCGGGACAGGGAACACTGAAGCTTTCTTT.

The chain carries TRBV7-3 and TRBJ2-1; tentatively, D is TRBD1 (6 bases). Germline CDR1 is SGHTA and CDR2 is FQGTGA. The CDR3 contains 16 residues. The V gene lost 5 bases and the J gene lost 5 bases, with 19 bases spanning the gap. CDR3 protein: CASSPHRESLNNEQFF. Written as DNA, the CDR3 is TGTGCCAGCAGCCCGCACAGGGAGAGTCTTAACAATGAGCAGTTCTTC. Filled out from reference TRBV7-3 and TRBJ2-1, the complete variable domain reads GAGVSQTPSNKVTEKGKYVELRCDPISGHTALYWYRQSLGQGPEFLIYFQGTGAADDSGLPNDRFFAVRPEGSVSTLKIQRTERGDSAVYLCASSPHRESLNNEQFFGPGTRLTVL.

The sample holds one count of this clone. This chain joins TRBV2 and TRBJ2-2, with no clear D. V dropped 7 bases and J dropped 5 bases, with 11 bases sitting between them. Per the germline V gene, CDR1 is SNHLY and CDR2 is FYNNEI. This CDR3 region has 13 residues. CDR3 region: CASKNSQTGELFF. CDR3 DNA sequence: TGTGCCAGCAAAAACAGCCAGACCGGGGAGCTGTTTTTT.

CDR3 in DNA: TGTGCCAGCAGCTTATATCGGAGGGGTTTTAATGAAAAACTGTTTTTT. Residues: CASSLYRRGFNEKLFF. The rearrangement joins TRBV7-2 to TRBJ1-4, with D possibly being TRBD1 (5 bases). Per the germline V gene, CDR1 is SGHTA and CDR2 is FQGNSA. Between the trimmed V and J ends, which lost 2 bases and 4 bases, there was a span of 14 bases. This CDR3 is 16 amino acids long.

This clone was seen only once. The CDR3 nucleotides are TGTGCCAGCAGCTGGGACCTGCTCGAACGGGAACTGTTTTTT. As protein: CASSWDLLERELFF. V gene TRBV7-9 combines with J gene TRBJ1-4; possible D gene TRBD1, 5 bases. This CDR3 region has 14 residues. Trimming cost V 4 bases and J 12 bases, with 18 bases left between them. In germline, CDR1 is SEHNR, CDR2 FQNEAQ (reference sequence).

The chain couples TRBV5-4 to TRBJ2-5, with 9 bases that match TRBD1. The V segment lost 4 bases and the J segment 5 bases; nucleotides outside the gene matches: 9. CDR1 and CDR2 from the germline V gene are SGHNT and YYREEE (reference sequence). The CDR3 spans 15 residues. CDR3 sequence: CASSATGTGPETQYF. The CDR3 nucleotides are TGTGCCAGCAGCGCAACCGGGACAGGGCCGGAGACCCAGTACTTC.